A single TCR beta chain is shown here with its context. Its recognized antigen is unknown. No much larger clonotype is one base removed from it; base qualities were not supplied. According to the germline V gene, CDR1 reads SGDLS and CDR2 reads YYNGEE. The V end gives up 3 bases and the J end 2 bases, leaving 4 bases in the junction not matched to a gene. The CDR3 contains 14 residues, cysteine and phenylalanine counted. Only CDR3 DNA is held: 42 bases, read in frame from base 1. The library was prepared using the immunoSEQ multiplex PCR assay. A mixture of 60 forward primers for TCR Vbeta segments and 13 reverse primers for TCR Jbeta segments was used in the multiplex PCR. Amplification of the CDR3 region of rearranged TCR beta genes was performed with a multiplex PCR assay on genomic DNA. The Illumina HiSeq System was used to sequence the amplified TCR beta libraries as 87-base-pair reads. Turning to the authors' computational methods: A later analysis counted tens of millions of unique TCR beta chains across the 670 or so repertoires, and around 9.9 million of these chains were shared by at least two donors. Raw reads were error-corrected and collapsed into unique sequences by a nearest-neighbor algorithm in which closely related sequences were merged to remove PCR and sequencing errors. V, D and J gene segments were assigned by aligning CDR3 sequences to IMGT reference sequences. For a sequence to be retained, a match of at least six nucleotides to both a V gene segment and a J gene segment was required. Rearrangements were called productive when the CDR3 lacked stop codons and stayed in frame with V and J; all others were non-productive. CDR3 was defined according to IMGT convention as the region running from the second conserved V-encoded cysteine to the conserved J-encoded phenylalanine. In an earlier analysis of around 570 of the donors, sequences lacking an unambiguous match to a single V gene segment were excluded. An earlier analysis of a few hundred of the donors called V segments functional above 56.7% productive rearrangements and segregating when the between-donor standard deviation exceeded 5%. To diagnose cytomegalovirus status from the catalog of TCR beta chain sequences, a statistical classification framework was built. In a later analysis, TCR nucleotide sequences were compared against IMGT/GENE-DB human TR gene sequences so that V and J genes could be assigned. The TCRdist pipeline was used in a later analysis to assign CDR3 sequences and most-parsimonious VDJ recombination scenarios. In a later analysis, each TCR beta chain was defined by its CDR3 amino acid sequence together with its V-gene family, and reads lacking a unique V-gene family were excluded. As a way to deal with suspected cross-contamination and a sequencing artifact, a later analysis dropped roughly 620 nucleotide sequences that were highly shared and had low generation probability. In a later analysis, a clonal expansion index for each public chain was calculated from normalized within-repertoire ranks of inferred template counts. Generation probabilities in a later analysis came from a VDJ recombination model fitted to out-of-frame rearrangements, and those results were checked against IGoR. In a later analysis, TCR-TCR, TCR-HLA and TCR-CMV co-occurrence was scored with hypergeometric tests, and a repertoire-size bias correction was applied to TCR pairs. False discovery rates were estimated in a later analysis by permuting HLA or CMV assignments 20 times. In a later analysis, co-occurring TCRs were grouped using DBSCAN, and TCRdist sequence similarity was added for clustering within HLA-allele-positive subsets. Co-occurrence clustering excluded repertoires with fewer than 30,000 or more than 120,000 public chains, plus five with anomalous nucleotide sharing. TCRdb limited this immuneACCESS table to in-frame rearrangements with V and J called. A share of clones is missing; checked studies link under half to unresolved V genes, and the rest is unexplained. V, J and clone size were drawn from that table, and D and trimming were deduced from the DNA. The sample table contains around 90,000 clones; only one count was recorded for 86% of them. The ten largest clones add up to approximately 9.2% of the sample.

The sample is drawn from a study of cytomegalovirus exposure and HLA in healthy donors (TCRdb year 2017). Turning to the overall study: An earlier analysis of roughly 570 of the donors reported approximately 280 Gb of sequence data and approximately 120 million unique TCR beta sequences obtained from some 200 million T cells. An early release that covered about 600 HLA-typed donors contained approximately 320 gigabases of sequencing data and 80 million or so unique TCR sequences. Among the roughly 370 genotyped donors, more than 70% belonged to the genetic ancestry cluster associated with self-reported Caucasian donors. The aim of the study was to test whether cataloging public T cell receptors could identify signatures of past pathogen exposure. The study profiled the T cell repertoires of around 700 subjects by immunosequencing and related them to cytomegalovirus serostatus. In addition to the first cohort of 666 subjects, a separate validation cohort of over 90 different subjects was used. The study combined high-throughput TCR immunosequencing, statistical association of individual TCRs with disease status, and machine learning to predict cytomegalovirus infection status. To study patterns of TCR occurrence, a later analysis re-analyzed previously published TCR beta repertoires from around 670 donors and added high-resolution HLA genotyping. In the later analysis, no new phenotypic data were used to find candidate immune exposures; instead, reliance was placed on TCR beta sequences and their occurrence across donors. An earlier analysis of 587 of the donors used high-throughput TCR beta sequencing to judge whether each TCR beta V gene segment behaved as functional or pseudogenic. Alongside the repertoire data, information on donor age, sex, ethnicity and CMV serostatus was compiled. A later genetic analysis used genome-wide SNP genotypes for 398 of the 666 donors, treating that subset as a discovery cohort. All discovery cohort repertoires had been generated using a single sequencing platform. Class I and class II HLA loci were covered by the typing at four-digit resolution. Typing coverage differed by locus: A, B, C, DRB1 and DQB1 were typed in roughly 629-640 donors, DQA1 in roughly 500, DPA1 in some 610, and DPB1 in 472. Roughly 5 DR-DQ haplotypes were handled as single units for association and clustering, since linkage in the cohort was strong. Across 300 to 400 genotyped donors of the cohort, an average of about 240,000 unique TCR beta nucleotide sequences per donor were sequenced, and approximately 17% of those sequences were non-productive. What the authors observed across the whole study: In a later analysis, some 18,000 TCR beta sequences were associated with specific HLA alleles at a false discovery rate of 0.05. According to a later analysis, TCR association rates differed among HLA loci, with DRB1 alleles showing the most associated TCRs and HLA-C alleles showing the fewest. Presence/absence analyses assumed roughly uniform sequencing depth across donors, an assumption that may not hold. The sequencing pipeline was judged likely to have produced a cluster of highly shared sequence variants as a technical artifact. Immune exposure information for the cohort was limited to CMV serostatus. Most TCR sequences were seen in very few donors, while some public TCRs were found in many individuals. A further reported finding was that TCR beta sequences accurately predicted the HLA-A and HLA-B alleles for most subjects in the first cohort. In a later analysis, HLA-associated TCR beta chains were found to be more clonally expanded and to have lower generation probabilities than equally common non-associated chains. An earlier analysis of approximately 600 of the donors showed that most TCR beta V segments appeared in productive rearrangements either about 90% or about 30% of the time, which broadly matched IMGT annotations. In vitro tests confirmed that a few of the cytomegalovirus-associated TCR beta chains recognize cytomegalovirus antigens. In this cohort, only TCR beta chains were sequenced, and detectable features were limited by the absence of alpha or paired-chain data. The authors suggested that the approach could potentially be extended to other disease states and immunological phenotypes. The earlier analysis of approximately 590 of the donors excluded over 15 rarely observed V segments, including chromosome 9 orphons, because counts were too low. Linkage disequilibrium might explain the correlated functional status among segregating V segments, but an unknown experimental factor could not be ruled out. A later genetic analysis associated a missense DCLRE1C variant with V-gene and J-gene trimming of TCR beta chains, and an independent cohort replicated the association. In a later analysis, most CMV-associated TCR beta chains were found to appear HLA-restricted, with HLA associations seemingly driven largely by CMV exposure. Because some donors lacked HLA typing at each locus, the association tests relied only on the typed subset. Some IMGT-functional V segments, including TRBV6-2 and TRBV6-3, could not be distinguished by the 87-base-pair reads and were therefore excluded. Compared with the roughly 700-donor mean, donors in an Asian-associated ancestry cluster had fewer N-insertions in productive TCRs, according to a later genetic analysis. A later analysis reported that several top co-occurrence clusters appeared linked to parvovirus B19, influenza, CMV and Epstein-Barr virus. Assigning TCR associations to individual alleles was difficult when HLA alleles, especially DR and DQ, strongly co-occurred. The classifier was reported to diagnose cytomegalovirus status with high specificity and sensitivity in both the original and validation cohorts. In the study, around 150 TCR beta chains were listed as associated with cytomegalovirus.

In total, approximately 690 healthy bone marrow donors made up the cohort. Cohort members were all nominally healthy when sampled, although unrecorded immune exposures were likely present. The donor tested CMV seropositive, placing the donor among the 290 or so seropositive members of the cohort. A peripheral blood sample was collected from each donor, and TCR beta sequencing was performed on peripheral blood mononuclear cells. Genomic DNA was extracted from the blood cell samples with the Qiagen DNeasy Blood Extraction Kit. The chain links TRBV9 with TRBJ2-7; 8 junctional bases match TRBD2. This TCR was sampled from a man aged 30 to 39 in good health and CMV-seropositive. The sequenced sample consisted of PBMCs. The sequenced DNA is TGTGCCAGCAGCGAGAGGACTAGCCCCTACGAGCAGTACTTC. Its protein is CASSERTSPYEQYF.